This T cell receptor beta chain was sequenced in a study of T-cell reconstitution after alpha-beta-depleted transplantation in children. It was with unique molecular identifiers that the TCRbeta library was prepared. TCRdb analysed the PCR reads with MiXCR anew, one entry per CDR3 protein. Here the sample spans 700,000 to 950,000 distinct CDR3 sequences, roughly 15% being singletons. This clonotype was seen once. The specimen was PBMCs, mostly from graft donor cells, collected 360 days after TCRalphabeta/CD19-depleted stem cell transplant. The receptor was derived from a male patient younger than 18 who had a stem cell transplant for acute lymphoblastic leukemia, so the T cells may come from the graft donor.

The CDR3 is CASSLTSGQGASPLHF. DNA for the CDR3: TGCGCCAGCAGCTTGACATCTGGCCAGGGGGCTTCACCCCTCCACTTT. This rearrangement joins TRBV5-1 to TRBJ1-6, with 8 bases matching TRBD1. The CDR3 runs 16 residues. Germline CDR1 and CDR2: SGHRS and YFSETQ. Trimming at V came to 1 base and at J to 9 bases, leaving 9 bases not matched to a gene.